Listed below are T cell receptor beta chains from one sample, sequenced in a study of shared clonotypes between healthy human individuals. Here immunoSEQ multiplex PCR was the method, and the copy in TCRdb shows in-frame clones only, minus some. The sample records some 740,000 clones, 85% to 95% being singletons. The sequencing sample was made of naive CD8+ T cells sorted from blood. The receptors come from a man aged 25-40 years in good health. Both conserved end residues are part of each CDR3.

j_gene: TRBJ2-1; len: 17; v_gene: TRBV29-1; CDR3aa: CSVLDQGGPRGYNEQFF
j_gene: TRBJ1-2; len: 17; v_gene: TRBV7-8; CDR3aa: CASSPHFEGQGLYGYTF
j_gene: TRBJ2-1; len: 14; v_gene: TRBV9; CDR3aa: CASSVRDGRWEQFF
j_gene: TRBJ2-2; len: 15; v_gene: TRBV27; CDR3aa: CASSRSREEIGELFF
j_gene: TRBJ2-7; len: 15; v_gene: TRBV19; CDR3aa: CASSKDRQPGYEQYF
j_gene: TRBJ2-2; len: 17; v_gene: TRBV7-8; CDR3aa: CASSRMPGTVNTGELFF
j_gene: TRBJ2-5; len: 17; v_gene: TRBV5-1; CDR3aa: CASSLYSGRARGETQYF
j_gene: TRBJ2-1; len: 15; v_gene: TRBV7-9; CDR3aa: CASSLGGLAGVEQFF
j_gene: TRBJ1-2; len: 13; v_gene: TRBV29-1; CDR3aa: CSVEGQGLYGYTF
j_gene: TRBJ2-3; len: 15; v_gene: TRBV28; CDR3aa: CASSLRSPRPDTQYF
j_gene: TRBJ2-7; len: 18; v_gene: TRBV14; CDR3aa: CASSQDPILAGGPTGQYF
j_gene: TRBJ1-5; len: 13; v_gene: TRBV2; CDR3aa: CASSVDGNQPQHF
j_gene: TRBJ2-7; len: 12; v_gene: TRBV30; CDR3aa: CAWSAPVHEQYF
j_gene: TRBJ1-1; len: 12; v_gene: TRBV27; CDR3aa: CASSSAGVEAFF
j_gene: TRBJ1-3; len: 14; v_gene: TRBV5-8; CDR3aa: CASSLLGQANTIYF
j_gene: TRBJ2-1; len: 18; v_gene: TRBV11-2; CDR3aa: CASSLSPGIPGLYNEQFF
j_gene: TRBJ2-1; len: 16; v_gene: TRBV6-1; CDR3aa: CASSETPSGRRNEQFF
j_gene: TRBJ2-1; len: 17; v_gene: TRBV2; CDR3aa: CASTKRRGTSEHNEQFF
j_gene: TRBJ2-7; len: 13; v_gene: TRBV2; CDR3aa: CASSDPFSYEQYF
j_gene: TRBJ2-1; len: 15; v_gene: TRBV6-5; CDR3aa: CASSPDPATYNEQFF
j_gene: TRBJ1-1; len: 11; v_gene: TRBV20-1; CDR3aa: CSAYATIEAFF
j_gene: TRBJ1-2; len: 15; v_gene: TRBV27; CDR3aa: CASLAQGADHYGYTF
j_gene: TRBJ2-6; len: 18; v_gene: TRBV5-4; CDR3aa: CASSLALAVSSGANVLTF
j_gene: TRBJ2-1; len: 17; v_gene: TRBV9; CDR3aa: CASSGRLTSPEGNEQFF
j_gene: TRBJ2-2; len: 15; v_gene: TRBV9; CDR3aa: CASSEWAPNTGELFF
j_gene: TRBJ2-4; len: 15; v_gene: TRBV6-7; CDR3aa: CASSYSTGAKNIQYF
j_gene: TRBJ2-3; len: 14; v_gene: TRBV13; CDR3aa: CASSPRQGPDTQYF
j_gene: TRBJ2-1; len: 14; v_gene: TRBV28; CDR3aa: CASSFRGSYNEQFF
j_gene: TRBJ2-1; len: 11; v_gene: TRBV19; CDR3aa: CASSIAGVQFF
j_gene: TRBJ2-1; len: 13; v_gene: TRBV27; CDR3aa: CASSFSIDAEQFF
j_gene: TRBJ2-7; len: 13; v_gene: TRBV15; CDR3aa: CATSRDRGYEQYF
j_gene: TRBJ2-1; len: 14; v_gene: TRBV7-3; CDR3aa: CASSLEGIRNEQFF
j_gene: TRBJ2-3; len: 11; v_gene: TRBV20-1; CDR3aa: CSCGGTDTQYF
j_gene: TRBJ1-1; len: 14; v_gene: TRBV5-6; CDR3aa: CASNPRGYGIEAFF
j_gene: TRBJ1-3; len: 15; v_gene: TRBV5-1; CDR3aa: CASSAGRNSGNTIYF
j_gene: TRBJ2-3; len: 16; v_gene: TRBV11-2; CDR3aa: CASSPRDRGLEDTQYF
j_gene: TRBJ2-3; len: 13; v_gene: TRBV10-1; CDR3aa: CASSEKGVDTQYF
j_gene: TRBJ2-1; len: 13; v_gene: TRBV2; CDR3aa: CASSDMVEGEQFF
j_gene: TRBJ2-2; len: 14; v_gene: TRBV7-3; CDR3aa: CASSLWGNTGELFF
j_gene: TRBJ2-7; len: 16; v_gene: TRBV18; CDR3aa: CASSPYPGQGAYEQYF
j_gene: TRBJ1-5; len: 15; v_gene: TRBV5-8; CDR3aa: CASSLVRVPYQPQHF
j_gene: TRBJ1-4; len: 17; v_gene: TRBV6-4; CDR3aa: CASSEETGGWANEKLFF
j_gene: TRBJ2-1; len: 16; v_gene: TRBV27; CDR3aa: CASSLSVGNSYNEQFF
j_gene: TRBJ2-7; len: 15; v_gene: TRBV11-3; CDR3aa: CASSLGAGGPDEQYF
j_gene: TRBJ2-2; len: 16; v_gene: TRBV4-2; CDR3aa: CASSQVLAEGTGELFF
j_gene: TRBJ2-1; len: 16; v_gene: TRBV19; CDR3aa: CASSIDRRGSYNEQFF
j_gene: TRBJ2-7; len: 14; v_gene: TRBV6-5; CDR3aa: CASSSGAASYEQYF
j_gene: TRBJ2-5; len: 16; v_gene: TRBV28; CDR3aa: CASSSRTSRGRETQYF
j_gene: TRBJ2-3; len: 10; v_gene: TRBV25-1; CDR3aa: CASRGDTQYF
j_gene: TRBJ2-1; len: 13; v_gene: TRBV6-5; CDR3aa: CASQRQGGNEQFF
j_gene: TRBJ2-3; len: 16; v_gene: TRBV19; CDR3aa: CASSTGTSGRSDTQYF
j_gene: TRBJ2-7; len: 14; v_gene: TRBV6-1; CDR3aa: CASSGATPSYEQYF
j_gene: TRBJ2-7; len: 13; v_gene: TRBV27; CDR3aa: CASAGGLFYEQYF
j_gene: TRBJ2-1; len: 17; v_gene: TRBV15; CDR3aa: CATSSRPFGLADNEQFF
j_gene: TRBJ1-1; len: 14; v_gene: TRBV5-6; CDR3aa: CASSFGTGGTEAFF
j_gene: TRBJ2-7; len: 13; v_gene: TRBV5-4; CDR3aa: CASSDRDNYEQYF
j_gene: TRBJ2-7; len: 14; v_gene: TRBV27; CDR3aa: CASSLAGPSYEQYF
j_gene: TRBJ2-2; len: 15; v_gene: TRBV6-4; CDR3aa: CASSDVSHNTGELFF